Listed below are T cell receptor beta chains from one sample, sequenced in a study of shared clonotypes between healthy human individuals. Sequencing was performed with immunoSEQ multiplex PCR; in TCRdb, only in-frame clones are kept and a portion is missing. This table has around 1.5 million clones, approximately 98% appearing once. The sequenced sample was naive CD4+ T cells sorted from blood. Every receptor here comes from a man under 40 in good health. Both conserved end residues are part of each CDR3. A D gene is named only where the DNA matches it firmly. Clone size is shown for a subset of rows, as once, few, many or a class of expanded clone.

j_gene	v_gene	abundance	d_gene	CDR3nt	CDR3aa
TRBJ2-5	TRBV7-2	-	-	TGTGCCACCAGTCTTAGCGTTCAAGAGACCCAGTACTTC	CATSLSVQETQYF
TRBJ2-1	TRBV4-3	-	-	TGCGCCAGCAGCCAAGATCTGGAGATCTCCTACAATGAGCAGTTCTTC	CASSQDLEISYNEQFF
TRBJ2-7	TRBV18	-	TRBD1	TGTGCCAGTTCCGGGACAGGGATCTACGAGCAGTACTTC	CASSGTGIYEQYF
TRBJ1-5	TRBV28	-	-	TGTGCCAGCAGTTCCCCCGAGGGCAATCAGCCCCAGCATTTT	CASSSPEGNQPQHF
TRBJ2-7	TRBV18	-	-	TGTGCCAGCTCCAACGGACAGTCCTACGAGCAGTACTTC	CASSNGQSYEQYF
TRBJ2-6	TRBV15	-	-	TGTGCCACCGCCACGTCTGGGGCCAACGTCCTGACTTTC	CATATSGANVLTF
TRBJ1-5	TRBV28	-	-	TGTGCCAGCAGTCAAGACAGGAACAATCAGCCCCAGCATTTT	CASSQDRNNQPQHF
TRBJ1-4	TRBV6-6	-	-	TGTGCCAGCACGAAGAAGGGGGACGAAAAACTGTTTTTT	CASTKKGDEKLFF
TRBJ2-7	TRBV7-9	-	TRBD1	TGTGCCAGCAGGCTCACAGGGGAATCCTACGAGCAGTACTTC	CASRLTGESYEQYF
TRBJ2-7	TRBV7-2	-	-	TGTGCCAGCAGCTTGATTCACTACGAGCAGTACTTC	CASSLIHYEQYF
TRBJ2-7	TRBV5-1	-	-	TGCGCCAGCAGCACCGGGACACCTCTACGGCAGTACTTC	CASSTGTPLRQYF
TRBJ2-2	TRBV15	-	TRBD2	TGTGCCACCAGCAGCGGCCCATCGGGACTAGCGGGAGCGGTCGGGGAGCTGTTTTTT	CATSSGPSGLAGAVGELFF
TRBJ2-5	TRBV7-7	-	-	TGTGCCAGCAGCTTTGGGGGGCCCAACTTGGGAGAGACCCAGTACTTC	CASSFGGPNLGETQYF
TRBJ2-7	TRBV7-6	-	-	TGTGCCAGCAGCTTAAGTCCCTTATCCTCTTCCGAGCAGTACTTC	CASSLSPLSSSEQYF
TRBJ1-3	TRBV28	-	-	TGTGCCAGCAGCCCTGTGGGGGCTGGAAACACCATATATTTT	CASSPVGAGNTIYF
TRBJ2-6	TRBV5-1	-	-	TGCGCCAGCAGCCCCACCCCACCCGGCTCTGGGGCCAACGTCCTGACTTTC	CASSPTPPGSGANVLTF
TRBJ2-3	TRBV5-4	-	-	TGTGCCAGCAGCTATGTGCGGGGCGGTGACACAGATACGCAGTATTTT	CASSYVRGGDTDTQYF
TRBJ2-1	TRBV7-2	-	TRBD2	TGTGCCAGCAGCGCTAGCGGGAGGTTTTTTGAGCAGTTCTTC	CASSASGRFFEQFF
TRBJ2-6	TRBV5-1	-	-	TGCGCCAGCACCCCGGGCCGAGGGGCCAACGTCCTGACTTTC	CASTPGRGANVLTF
TRBJ2-7	TRBV18	-	-	TGTGCCAGCTCACCAGTGGGTGTCCACGAGCAGTACTTC	CASSPVGVHEQYF
TRBJ2-7	TRBV5-4	-	TRBD1	TGTGCCAGCAGCCCAGGACAGGGAAGGGTGGGCTACGAGCAGTACTTC	CASSPGQGRVGYEQYF
TRBJ2-1	TRBV5-1	-	-	TGCGCCAGCAGCTTGGAGGCGGTAAGCTGGGGCAATGAGCAGTTCTTC	CASSLEAVSWGNEQFF
TRBJ2-7	TRBV5-1	-	TRBD1	TGCGCCAGCAGCCTGGACAGGGGGCTAGCCTCCTACGAGCAGTACTTC	CASSLDRGLASYEQYF
TRBJ1-5	TRBV19	once	-	TGTGCCAGTAGGGGGGCAGGGGACGGTCAGCCCCAGCATTTT	CASRGAGDGQPQHF
TRBJ2-3	TRBV27	once	-	TGTGCCAGCAGTTTAATTTGGTGTGTGCATCTTCCCACAGATACGCAGTATTTT	CASSLIWCVHLPTDTQYF
TRBJ2-7	TRBV5-6	-	-	TGTGCCAGCAGCTGGAACCGGGACTGCCACCCCGAGCAGTACTTC	CASSWNRDCHPEQYF